The rows below give T cell receptor beta chains drawn from one sample of a study of PD-1 blockade in classical Hodgkin lymphoma. The protocol was immunoSEQ multiplex PCR, while the TCRdb copy is restricted to in-frame clones and leaves out a portion. In the table there are nearly 20,000 clones, 76% of which are singletons. The source was peripheral blood mononuclear cells (PBMCs), collected before the fourth cycle of nivolumab. The receptor set was obtained from a human donor with classical Hodgkin lymphoma. The CDR3 runs from the conserved cysteine through the conserved F or W. A D gene is named only where the DNA matches it firmly. Size is omitted from some rows. Given values are once, few, many or a class for expanded clones.

d_gene	j_gene	abundance	v_gene	CDR3nt	CDR3aa
-	TRBJ2-7	-	TRBV30	TGTGCCTTGGAGGAGGACCACTACGAGCAGTACTTC	CALEEDHYEQYF
-	TRBJ1-1	-	TRBV27	TGTGCCAGCAGCGCCGCGGGGAGAACTGAAGCTTTCTTT	CASSAAGRTEAFF
-	TRBJ1-2	-	TRBV9	TGTGCCAGCGCGCCCCGGACTAACTATGGCTACACCTTC	CASAPRTNYGYTF
-	TRBJ2-7	-	TRBV6-5	TGTGCCAGCAGCCGCCTGGAGGGTTACGAGCAGTACTTC	CASSRLEGYEQYF
-	TRBJ2-7	-	TRBV7-2	TGTGCCAGCAGCGACAGGCCCTACGAGCAGTACTTC	CASSDRPYEQYF
-	TRBJ1-2	-	TRBV6-6	TGTGCCAGCAGTTACGAGGGAGAAGGCTACACCTTC	CASSYEGEGYTF
-	TRBJ1-2	-	TRBV18	TGTGCCAGCTCACCTAATGGAGGCTATGGCTACACCTTC	CASSPNGGYGYTF
-	TRBJ2-2	once	TRBV18	TGTGCCAGCTCACTAGGCCGACAGACCGGGGAGCTGTTTTTT	CASSLGRQTGELFF
-	TRBJ2-7	-	TRBV11-2	TGTGCCAGCAGCTTAGGTTCCTACGAGCAGTACTTC	CASSLGSYEQYF
TRBD1	TRBJ1-2	-	TRBV6-6	TGTGCCAGCAAGGCGGGACAGGGGGCGGATGGCTACACCTTC	CASKAGQGADGYTF
-	TRBJ2-3	-	TRBV15	TGTGCCACCAGCAGATGGGGCGCAGATACGCAGTATTTT	CATSRWGADTQYF
-	TRBJ2-7	once	TRBV6-5	TGTGCCAGCAGCCACAATGAGGTGGTCTACGAGCAGTACTTC	CASSHNEVVYEQYF
TRBD1	TRBJ1-2	few	TRBV29-1	TGCAGCGTTGAGGGACAGGGTTCTCCGGGCTACACCTTC	CSVEGQGSPGYTF
TRBD2	TRBJ2-5	-	TRBV7-2	TGTGCCAGCAGCTTTGGCGGGGGGCAAGGAAAGACCCAGTACTTC	CASSFGGGQGKTQYF
-	TRBJ2-1	few	TRBV5-4	TGTGCCAGCAGCCCCTGGACCTTTGGCTCCTACAATGAGCAGTTCTTC	CASSPWTFGSYNEQFF
TRBD1	TRBJ2-7	-	TRBV7-9	TGTGCCAGCAGCCCACCCCGGGACAGAAATACGAGGCAGTACTTC	CASSPPRDRNTRQYF
-	TRBJ1-2	-	TRBV27	TGTGCCAGCAGTTTAACGTTTGGCGGTAACTATGGCTACACCTTC	CASSLTFGGNYGYTF
-	TRBJ2-5	-	TRBV14	TGTGCCAGCAGCCAACGGGAAACAGGGTTGAGGGAGACCCAGTACTTC	CASSQRETGLRETQYF
-	TRBJ1-2	-	TRBV19	TGTGCCAGTAGTACCATGGCTAACTATGGCTACACCTTC	CASSTMANYGYTF
-	TRBJ1-5	few	TRBV2	TGTGCCAGCAGTGAACGCACCAATCAGCCCCAGCATTTT	CASSERTNQPQHF
TRBD1	TRBJ2-2	-	TRBV7-2	TGTGCCAGCAGCCCCAACCGAGCAGGGGGCGCCGGGGAGCTGTTTTTT	CASSPNRAGGAGELFF
-	TRBJ1-5	-	TRBV5-1	TGCGCCAGCAGCTTGCGGCCTAATCAGCCCCAGCATTTT	CASSLRPNQPQHF
-	TRBJ2-5	medium-sized	TRBV27	TGTGCCAGCAGTGGGACCCCTCTAGAGACCCAGTACTTC	CASSGTPLETQYF
TRBD2	TRBJ2-7	once	TRBV5-1	TGCGCCAGCAGCAGGACTAGCAGCACCTACGAGCAGTACTTC	CASSRTSSTYEQYF
TRBD1	TRBJ1-1	-	TRBV5-1	TGCGCCAGCAGCACCGGACAGGGGAACACTGAAGCTTTCTTT	CASSTGQGNTEAFF
TRBD2	TRBJ2-1	medium-sized	TRBV7-3	TGTGCCAGCAGCAATATTCGGTCGGGACTAGTTAGCGATGAGCAGTTCTTC	CASSNIRSGLVSDEQFF
-	TRBJ1-3	-	TRBV29-1	TGCAGCTACCAGGGATCTGGAAACACCATATATTTT	CSYQGSGNTIYF
-	TRBJ2-3	-	TRBV28	TGTGCCAGCAGTTTACGCCGGGCCGGCGTGACGAGCACAGATACGCAGTATTTT	CASSLRRAGVTSTDTQYF
-	TRBJ1-5	few	TRBV19	TGTGCCAGTACCGGGACTCCGCATCAGCCCCAGCATTTT	CASTGTPHQPQHF
-	TRBJ1-3	few	TRBV7-9	TGTGCCAGCAGCTTAAAAGGGTTAACTGGAAACACCATATATTTT	CASSLKGLTGNTIYF
TRBD1	TRBJ2-7	-	TRBV19	TGTGCCAGTAGTAAGACAGGGCGATCCTACGAGCAGTACTTC	CASSKTGRSYEQYF
TRBD2	TRBJ2-3	-	TRBV11-2	TGTGCCAGCAGCTTGGGACTAGCGGGAAACGGAGATACGCAGTATTTT	CASSLGLAGNGDTQYF
TRBD1	TRBJ2-1	-	TRBV7-9	TGTGCCAGCAGCTTAGTTGACAGGGGGCGCTACAATGAGCAGTTCTTC	CASSLVDRGRYNEQFF
-	TRBJ1-4	-	TRBV6-1	TGTGCCAGCAGTGAACTGCGGGGGGCGCGGGAAAAACTGTTTTTT	CASSELRGAREKLFF
-	TRBJ2-5	-	TRBV11-3	TGTGCCAGCAGCCTTGCCGGGCAGGGAGTATTGGAGACCCAGTACTTC	CASSLAGQGVLETQYF
-	TRBJ2-2	-	TRBV25-1	TGTGCCAGCAACTTGGGGGCGCCCGGGGAGCTGTTTTTT	CASNLGAPGELFF
-	TRBJ1-4	-	TRBV5-1	TGCGCCAGCCGGTTCGGGCAGGGGTCTAATGAAAAACTGTTTTTT	CASRFGQGSNEKLFF
TRBD1	TRBJ1-1	-	TRBV28	TGTGCCAGCAGTTTGTTCAGGGGGCTGAACACTGAAGCTTTCTTT	CASSLFRGLNTEAFF
TRBD1	TRBJ1-5	-	TRBV6-1	TGTGCCAGCAGGGACAGGGGCAATCAGCCCCAGCATTTT	CASRDRGNQPQHF
-	TRBJ1-2	few	TRBV14	TGTGCCAGCAGCCAAGATGTTCAGGGCCCCTACACCTTC	CASSQDVQGPYTF
-	TRBJ2-3	-	TRBV5-1	TGCGCCAGCAGAAGCATGCCCCCAGATACGCAGTATTTT	CASRSMPPDTQYF
-	TRBJ1-3	-	TRBV5-1	TGCGCCAGCAGCTTTTCCGGGCAGGGAGGTGGAAACACCATATATTTT	CASSFSGQGGGNTIYF
-	TRBJ1-3	-	TRBV6-6	TGTGCCAGCAGATTCCCCCAAGAATCTGGAAACACCATATATTTT	CASRFPQESGNTIYF
-	TRBJ1-1	-	TRBV15	TGTGCCACCAGCAGAAGTCTTAACGGAGGGAGGGGAGCTTTCTTT	CATSRSLNGGRGAFF
TRBD2	TRBJ2-7	-	TRBV7-8	TGTGCCAGCAGCTTAGTGCCTAGCGGGGCCCCTCCCACCGAGCAGTACTTC	CASSLVPSGAPPTEQYF
-	TRBJ1-1	-	TRBV29-1	TGCAGCGTTAACCAGGGCGACAACACTGAAGCTTTCTTT	CSVNQGDNTEAFF
-	TRBJ1-1	medium-sized	TRBV7-2	TGTGCCAGCAGCTTAATACAGAACACTGAAGCTTTCTTT	CASSLIQNTEAFF
-	TRBJ1-6	-	TRBV2	TGTGCCACCCAGACAGAGTATAATTCACCCCTCCACTTT	CATQTEYNSPLHF
-	TRBJ1-1	-	TRBV15	TGTGCCACCAGCAGAGATGGTCAGGGTGACACTGAAGCTTTCTTT	CATSRDGQGDTEAFF
-	TRBJ2-7	-	TRBV11-3	TGTGCCAGCAGCTTAGCAGGACAGAGCACCTACGAGCAGTACTTC	CASSLAGQSTYEQYF
TRBD1	TRBJ1-5	-	TRBV19	TGTGCCAGCCAGACAGGGGGTCAGCCCCAGCATTTT	CASQTGGQPQHF
-	TRBJ1-6	-	TRBV18	TGTGCCAGCTCACCGAATAACAGGGATAATTCACCCCTCCACTTT	CASSPNNRDNSPLHF
TRBD2	TRBJ2-5	-	TRBV2	TGTGCCAGAGGGAGCGGGAGCCAAGAGACCCAGTACTTC	CARGSGSQETQYF
TRBD2	TRBJ2-7	-	TRBV6-5	TGTGCCAGCAGTTACTCGAAACTAGCGGGAGGGGGCGAGCAGTACTTC	CASSYSKLAGGGEQYF
TRBD1	TRBJ1-6	few	TRBV2	TGTGCCAGCAGGGACAGGGAGAGCTCCTATAATTCACCCCTCCACTTT	CASRDRESSYNSPLHF
-	TRBJ2-1	-	TRBV5-1	TGCGCCAGCAGCGCTCAAACTAGTTCACTAGAGCAGTTCTTC	CASSAQTSSLEQFF
-	TRBJ2-5	-	TRBV19	TGTGCCAGTAGTACCTCCAGGGTAGAGACCCAGTACTTC	CASSTSRVETQYF